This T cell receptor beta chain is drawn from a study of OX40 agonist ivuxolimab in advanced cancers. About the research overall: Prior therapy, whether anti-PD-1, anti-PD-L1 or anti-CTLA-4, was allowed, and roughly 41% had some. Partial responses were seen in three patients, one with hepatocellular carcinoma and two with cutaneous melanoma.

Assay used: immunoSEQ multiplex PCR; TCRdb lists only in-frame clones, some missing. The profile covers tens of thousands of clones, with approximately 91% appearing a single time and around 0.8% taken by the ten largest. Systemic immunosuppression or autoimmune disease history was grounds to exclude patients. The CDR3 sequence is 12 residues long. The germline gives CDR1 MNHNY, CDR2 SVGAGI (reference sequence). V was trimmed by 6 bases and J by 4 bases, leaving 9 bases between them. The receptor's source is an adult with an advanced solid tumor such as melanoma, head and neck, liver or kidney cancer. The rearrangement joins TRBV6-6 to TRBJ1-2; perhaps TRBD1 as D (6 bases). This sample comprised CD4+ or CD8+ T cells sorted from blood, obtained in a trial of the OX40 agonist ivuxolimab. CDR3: CASRRDTYGYTF. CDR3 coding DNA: TGTGCCAGCAGGCGGGACACCTATGGCTACACCTTC.